This record covers a single TCR beta chain. This entry comes from a study of shared clonotypes between healthy human individuals. Libraries were prepared by immunoSEQ multiplex PCR; TCRdb keeps only in-frame clonotypes and omits some of them. The sample lists about 980,000 clones, about 80% seen once, with about 1.5% in the top ten. The sequencing sample was made of memory CD4+ T cells sorted from blood. Subset here: CD45RA-negative fraction. The receptor was isolated from a man aged 18 to 30 in good health.

The CDR3 reads CASSRTGDTGELFF. The CDR3 DNA sequence: TGTGCCAGCAGTCGGACAGGGGACACCGGGGAGCTGTTTTTT. J is TRBJ2-2 and V is TRBV6-5; TRBD1 matches at 9 bases. The CDR3 has 14 residues. Germline CDR1 is MNHEY and CDR2 is SVGAGI. With V trimmed by 5 bases and J by 3 bases, 1 base remained unmatched.